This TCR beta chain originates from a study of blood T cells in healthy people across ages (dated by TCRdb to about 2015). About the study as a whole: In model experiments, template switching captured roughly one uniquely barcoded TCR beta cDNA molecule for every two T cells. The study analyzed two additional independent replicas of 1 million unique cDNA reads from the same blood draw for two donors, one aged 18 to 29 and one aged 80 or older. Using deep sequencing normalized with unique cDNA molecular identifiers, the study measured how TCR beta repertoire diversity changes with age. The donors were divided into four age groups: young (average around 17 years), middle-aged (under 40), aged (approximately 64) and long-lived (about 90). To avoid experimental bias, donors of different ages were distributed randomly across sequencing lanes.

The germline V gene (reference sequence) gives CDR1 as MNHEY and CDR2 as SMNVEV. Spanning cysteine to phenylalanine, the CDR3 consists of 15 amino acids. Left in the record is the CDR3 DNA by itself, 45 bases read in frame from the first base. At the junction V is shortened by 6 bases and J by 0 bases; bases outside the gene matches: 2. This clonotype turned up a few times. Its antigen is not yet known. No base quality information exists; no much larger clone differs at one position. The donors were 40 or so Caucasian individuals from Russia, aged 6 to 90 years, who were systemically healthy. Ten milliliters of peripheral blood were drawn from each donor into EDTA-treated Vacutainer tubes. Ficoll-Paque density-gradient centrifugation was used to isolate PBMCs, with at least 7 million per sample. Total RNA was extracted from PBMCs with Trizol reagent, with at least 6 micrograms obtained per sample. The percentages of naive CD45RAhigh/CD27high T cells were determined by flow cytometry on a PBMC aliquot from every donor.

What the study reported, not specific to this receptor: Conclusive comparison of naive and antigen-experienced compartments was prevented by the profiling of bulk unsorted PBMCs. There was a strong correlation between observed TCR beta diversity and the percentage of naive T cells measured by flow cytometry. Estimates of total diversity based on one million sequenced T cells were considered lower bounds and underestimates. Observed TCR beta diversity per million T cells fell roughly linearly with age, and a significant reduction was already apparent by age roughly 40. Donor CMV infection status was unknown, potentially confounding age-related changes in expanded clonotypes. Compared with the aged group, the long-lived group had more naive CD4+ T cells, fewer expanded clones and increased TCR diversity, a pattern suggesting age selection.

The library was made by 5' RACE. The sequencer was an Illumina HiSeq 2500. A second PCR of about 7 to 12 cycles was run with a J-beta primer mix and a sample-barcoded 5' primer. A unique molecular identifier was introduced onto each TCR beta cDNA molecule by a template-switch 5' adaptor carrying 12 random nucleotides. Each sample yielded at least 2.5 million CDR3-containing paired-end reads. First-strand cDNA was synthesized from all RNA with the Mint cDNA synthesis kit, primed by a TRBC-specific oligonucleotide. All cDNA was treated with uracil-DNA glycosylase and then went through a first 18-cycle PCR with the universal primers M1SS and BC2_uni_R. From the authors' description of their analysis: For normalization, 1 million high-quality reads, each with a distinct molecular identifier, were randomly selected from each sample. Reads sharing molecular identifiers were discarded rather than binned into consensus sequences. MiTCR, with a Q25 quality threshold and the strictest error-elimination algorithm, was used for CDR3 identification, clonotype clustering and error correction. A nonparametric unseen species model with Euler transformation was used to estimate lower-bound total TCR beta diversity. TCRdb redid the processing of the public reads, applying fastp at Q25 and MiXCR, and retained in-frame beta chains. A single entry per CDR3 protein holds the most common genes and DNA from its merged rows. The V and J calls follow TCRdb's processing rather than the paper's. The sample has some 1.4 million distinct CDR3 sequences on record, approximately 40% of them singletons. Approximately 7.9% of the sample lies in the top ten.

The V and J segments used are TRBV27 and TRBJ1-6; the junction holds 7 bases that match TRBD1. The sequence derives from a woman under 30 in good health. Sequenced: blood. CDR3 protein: CASRGQRSYNSPLHF. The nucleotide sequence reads TGTGCCAGCAGGGGACAGCGCTCCTATAATTCACCCCTCCACTTT.